This TCR beta chain was recorded in a study of OX40 agonist ivuxolimab in advanced cancers. Here immunoSEQ multiplex PCR was the method, and the copy in TCRdb shows in-frame clones only, minus some. The sample shows about 82,000 clones, about 82% of them seen only once. Trimming removed 1 base at V and 3 bases at J, with 4 bases between. Per germline, CDR1 LNHNV and CDR2 YYDKDF (reference sequence). The CDR3 length is 13 residues. A few counts support this clone. The sequenced sample was CD4+ or CD8+ T cells sorted from blood, obtained in a trial of the OX40 agonist ivuxolimab. V gene TRBV15 combines with J gene TRBJ2-4; D unresolved. This clonotype was sampled from an adult with an advanced solid tumor such as melanoma, head and neck, liver or kidney cancer. The CDR3 here is CATSRGVKNIQYF. CDR3 sequence (DNA): TGTGCCACCAGCAGAGGGGTCAAAAACATTCAGTACTTC.